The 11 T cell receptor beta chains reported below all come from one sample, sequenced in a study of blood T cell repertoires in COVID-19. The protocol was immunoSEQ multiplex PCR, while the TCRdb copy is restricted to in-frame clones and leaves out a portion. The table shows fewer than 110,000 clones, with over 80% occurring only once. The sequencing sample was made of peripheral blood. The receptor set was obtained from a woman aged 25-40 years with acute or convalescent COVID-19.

The CDR3 coding sequence is TGTGCCTGGAGTGCAGCGGGGGGCCTTGTTGAGCAGTTCTTC. Residues: CAWSAAGGLVEQFF. V and J are TRBV30 and TRBJ2-1; 9 positions agree with TRBD2. Germline loops: CDR1 GTSNPN, CDR2 SVGIG (reference sequence). V trimming: 1 base; J trimming: 9 bases; junction bases outside the gene matches: 7. The CDR3 sequence is 14 residues long.

CDR3 nucleotides: TGCAGCGTTGGCGGGGACAGGGCAGAAAACACCGGGGAGCTGTTTTTT. Its translation is CSVGGDRAENTGELFF. V is TRBV29-1 and J is TRBJ2-2; 9 positions match TRBD1. Germline loops: CDR1 SQVTM, CDR2 ANQGSEA. The CDR3 spans 16 residues. J lost 2 bases, V lost 4 bases, and 8 bases had no gene match.

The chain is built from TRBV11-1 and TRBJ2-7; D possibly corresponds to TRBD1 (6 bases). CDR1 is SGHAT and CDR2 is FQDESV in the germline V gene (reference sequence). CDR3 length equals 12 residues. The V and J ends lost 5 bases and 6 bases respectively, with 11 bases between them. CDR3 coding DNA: TGTGCCAGCAGCCACAGGGTTTCCGAGCAGTACTTC. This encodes CASSHRVSEQYF.

The CDR3 is CASSGYGTGTDTQYF. The DNA of the CDR3 is TGTGCCAGCAGCGGATACGGGACAGGCACAGATACGCAGTATTTT. The chain joins TRBV9 to TRBJ2-3, with 7 bases lining up with TRBD1. The germline CDR1 and CDR2 sequences are SGDLS and YYNGEE. The CDR3 spans 15 residues. V was clipped by 3 bases and J by 1 base; unmatched bases: 5.

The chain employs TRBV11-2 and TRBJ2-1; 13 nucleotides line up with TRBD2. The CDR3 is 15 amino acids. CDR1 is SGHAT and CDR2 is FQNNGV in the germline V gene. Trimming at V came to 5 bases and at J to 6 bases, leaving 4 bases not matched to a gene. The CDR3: CASSTTSGRANEQFF. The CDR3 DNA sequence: TGTGCCAGCAGCACAACTAGCGGGAGGGCCAATGAGCAGTTCTTC.

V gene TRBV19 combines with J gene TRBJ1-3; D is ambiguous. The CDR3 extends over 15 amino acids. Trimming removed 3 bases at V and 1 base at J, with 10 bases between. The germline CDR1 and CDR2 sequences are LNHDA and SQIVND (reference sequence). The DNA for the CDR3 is TGTGCCAGTAGTATCGCCTTCAGGTCTGGAAACACCATATATTTT. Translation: CASSIAFRSGNTIYF.

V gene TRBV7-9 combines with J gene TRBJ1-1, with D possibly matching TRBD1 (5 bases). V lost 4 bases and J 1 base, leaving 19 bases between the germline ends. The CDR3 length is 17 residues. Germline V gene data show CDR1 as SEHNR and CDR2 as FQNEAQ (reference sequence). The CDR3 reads CASSSLQVGEGNTEAFF. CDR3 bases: TGTGCCAGCAGCTCGCTGCAGGTGGGGGAGGGGAACACTGAAGCTTTCTTT.

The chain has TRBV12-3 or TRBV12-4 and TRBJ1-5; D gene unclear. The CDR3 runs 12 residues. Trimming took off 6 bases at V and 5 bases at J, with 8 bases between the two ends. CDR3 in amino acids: CASSHLDQPQHF. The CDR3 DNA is TGTGCCAGCAGCCATTTAGATCAGCCCCAGCATTTT.

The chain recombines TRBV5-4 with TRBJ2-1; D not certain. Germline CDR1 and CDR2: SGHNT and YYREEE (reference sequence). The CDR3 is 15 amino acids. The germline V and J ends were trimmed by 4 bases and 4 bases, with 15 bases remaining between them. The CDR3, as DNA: TGTGCCAGCAGCCTAGAGAAATACGCATACAATGAGCAGTTCTTC. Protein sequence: CASSLEKYAYNEQFF.

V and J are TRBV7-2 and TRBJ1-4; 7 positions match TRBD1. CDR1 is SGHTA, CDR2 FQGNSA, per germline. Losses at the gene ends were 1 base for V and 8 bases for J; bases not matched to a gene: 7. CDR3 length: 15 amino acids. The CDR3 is CASSLGKGAEEKLFF. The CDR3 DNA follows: TGTGCCAGCAGCTTAGGAAAGGGGGCGGAGGAAAAACTGTTTTTT. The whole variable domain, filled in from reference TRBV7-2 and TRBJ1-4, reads GAGVSQSPSNKVTEKGKDVELRCDPISGHTALYWYRQSLGQGLEFLIYFQGNSAPDKSGLPSDRFSAERTGGSVSTLTIQRTQQEDSAVYLCASSLGKGAEEKLFFGSGTQLSVL.

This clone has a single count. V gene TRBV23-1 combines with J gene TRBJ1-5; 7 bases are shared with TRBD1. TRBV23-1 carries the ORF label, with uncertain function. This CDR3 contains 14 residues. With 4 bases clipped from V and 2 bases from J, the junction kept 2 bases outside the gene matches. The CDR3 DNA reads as TGCGCCAGCAGTCTTGGGACAGGCAATCAGCCCCAGCATTTT. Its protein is CASSLGTGNQPQHF.